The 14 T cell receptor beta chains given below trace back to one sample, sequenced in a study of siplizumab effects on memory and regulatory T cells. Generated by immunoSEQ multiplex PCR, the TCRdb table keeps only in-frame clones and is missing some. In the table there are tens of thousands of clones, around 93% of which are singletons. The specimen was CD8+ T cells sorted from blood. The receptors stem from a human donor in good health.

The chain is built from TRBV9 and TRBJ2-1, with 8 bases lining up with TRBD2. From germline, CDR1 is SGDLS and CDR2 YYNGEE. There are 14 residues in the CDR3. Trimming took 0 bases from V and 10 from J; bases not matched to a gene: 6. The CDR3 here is CASSVAGGPEEQFF. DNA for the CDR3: TGTGCCAGCAGCGTAGCGGGGGGGCCTGAGGAGCAGTTCTTC. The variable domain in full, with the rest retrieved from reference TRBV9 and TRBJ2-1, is DSGVTQTPKHLITATGQRVTLRCSPRSGDLSVYWYQQSLDQGLQFLIQYYNGEERAKGNILERFSAQQFPDLHSELNLSSLELGDSALYFCASSVAGGPEEQFFGPGTRLTVL.

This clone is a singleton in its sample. CDR3: CASSDGPGELFF. For the CDR3, the DNA is TGTGCCAGCAGCGACGGCCCCGGGGAGCTGTTTTTT. The J gene is TRBJ2-2, the V gene TRBV11-2; D remains ambiguous. Germline V gene lookup returns CDR1 SGHAT and CDR2 FQNNGV. CDR3 length: 12 residues. The V end lost 5 bases, the J end lost 6 bases, and 7 bases lay between the germline ends.

CDR3: CASPRPGQMNTEAFF. DNA for the CDR3: TGTGCCAGCCCAAGGCCGGGACAGATGAACACTGAAGCTTTCTTT. The genes are TRBV7-9 and TRBJ1-1; 7 nucleotides agree with TRBD1. The CDR3 runs 15 residues. The trim removed 8 bases at V and 0 bases at J, leaving 9 bases unmatched. Germline CDR1 and CDR2: SEHNR and FQNEAQ (reference sequence).

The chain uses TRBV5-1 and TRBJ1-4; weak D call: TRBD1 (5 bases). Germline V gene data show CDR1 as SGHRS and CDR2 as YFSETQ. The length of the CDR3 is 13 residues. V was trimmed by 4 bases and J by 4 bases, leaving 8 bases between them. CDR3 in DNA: TGCGCCAGCAGCCAGGGAGATAATGAAAAACTGTTTTTT. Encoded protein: CASSQGDNEKLFF.

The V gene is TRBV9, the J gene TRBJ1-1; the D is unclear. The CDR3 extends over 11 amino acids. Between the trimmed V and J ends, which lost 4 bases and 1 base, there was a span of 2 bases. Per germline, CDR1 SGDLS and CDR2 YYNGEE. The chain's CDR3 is CASSPNTEAFF. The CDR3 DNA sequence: TGTGCCAGCAGCCCGAACACTGAAGCTTTCTTT.

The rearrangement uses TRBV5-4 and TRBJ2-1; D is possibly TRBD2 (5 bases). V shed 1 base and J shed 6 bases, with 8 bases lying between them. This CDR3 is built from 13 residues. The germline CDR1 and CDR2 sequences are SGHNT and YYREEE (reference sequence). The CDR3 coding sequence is TGTGCCAGCAGCTTGTGGAGCGGCAATGAGCAGTTCTTC. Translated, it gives CASSLWSGNEQFF.

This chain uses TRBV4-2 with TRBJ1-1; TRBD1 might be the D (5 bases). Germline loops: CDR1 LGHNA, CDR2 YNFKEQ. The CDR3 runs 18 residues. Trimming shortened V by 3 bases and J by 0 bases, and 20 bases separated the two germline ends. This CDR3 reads CASSQDQIIGGLNTEAFF. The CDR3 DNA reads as TGTGCCAGCAGCCAGGACCAAATAATCGGGGGTCTGAACACTGAAGCTTTCTTT.

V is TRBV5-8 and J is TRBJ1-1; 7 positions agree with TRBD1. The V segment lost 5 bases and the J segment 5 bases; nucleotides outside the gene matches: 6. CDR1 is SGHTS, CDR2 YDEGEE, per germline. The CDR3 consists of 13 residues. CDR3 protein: CASRLQQGTEAFF. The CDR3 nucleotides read TGTGCCAGCAGACTTCAACAGGGGACTGAAGCTTTCTTT.

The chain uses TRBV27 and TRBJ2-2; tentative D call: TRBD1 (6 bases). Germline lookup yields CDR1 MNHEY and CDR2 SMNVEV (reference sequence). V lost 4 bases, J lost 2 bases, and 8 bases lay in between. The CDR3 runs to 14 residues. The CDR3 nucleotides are TGTGCCAGCAGTTCCGGGACAAACACCGGGGAGCTGTTTTTT. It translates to CASSSGTNTGELFF.

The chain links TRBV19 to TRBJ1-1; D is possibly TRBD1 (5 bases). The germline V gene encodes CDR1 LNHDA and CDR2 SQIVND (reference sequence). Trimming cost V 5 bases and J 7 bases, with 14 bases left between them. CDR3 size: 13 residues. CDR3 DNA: TGTGCCAGTAGTTCGGGACCCGCGTATGAAGCTTTCTTT. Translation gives CASSSGPAYEAFF.

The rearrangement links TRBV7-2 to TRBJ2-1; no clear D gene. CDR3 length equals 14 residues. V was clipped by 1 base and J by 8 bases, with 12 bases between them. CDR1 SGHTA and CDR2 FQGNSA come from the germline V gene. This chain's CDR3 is CASSLEVADDEQFF. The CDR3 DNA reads TGTGCCAGCAGCTTAGAAGTCGCCGACGATGAGCAGTTCTTC.

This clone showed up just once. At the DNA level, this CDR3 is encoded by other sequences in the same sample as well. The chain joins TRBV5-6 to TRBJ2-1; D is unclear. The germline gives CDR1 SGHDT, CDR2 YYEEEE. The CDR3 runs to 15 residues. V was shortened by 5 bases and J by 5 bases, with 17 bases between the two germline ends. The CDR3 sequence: CASSSAAELNNEQFF. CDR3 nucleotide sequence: TGTGCCAGCAGTTCTGCGGCCGAACTAAACAATGAGCAGTTCTTC. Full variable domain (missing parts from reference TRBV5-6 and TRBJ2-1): DAGVTQSPTHLIKTRGQQVTLRCSPKSGHDTVSWYQQALGQGPQFIFQYYEEEERQRGNFPDRFSGHQFPNYSSELNVNALLLGDSALYLCASSSAAELNNEQFFGPGTRLTVL.

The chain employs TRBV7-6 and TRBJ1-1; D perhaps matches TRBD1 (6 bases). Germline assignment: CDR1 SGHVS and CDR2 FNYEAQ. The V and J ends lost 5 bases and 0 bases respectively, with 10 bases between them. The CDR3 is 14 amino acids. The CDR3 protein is CASSADSLNTEAFF. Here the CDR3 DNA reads TGTGCCAGCAGCGCGGACAGTCTGAACACTGAAGCTTTCTTT.

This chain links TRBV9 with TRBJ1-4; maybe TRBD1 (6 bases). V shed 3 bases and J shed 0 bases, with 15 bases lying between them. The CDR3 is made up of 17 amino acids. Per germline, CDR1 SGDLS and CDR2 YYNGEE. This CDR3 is CASSAGQRPATNEKLFF. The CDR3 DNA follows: TGTGCCAGCAGCGCCGGACAGCGACCCGCAACTAATGAAAAACTGTTTTTT.